This TCR beta chain was observed in a study of human T cells and chemical hapten exposure. Trimming removed 4 bases at V and 8 bases at J, with 17 bases between. Germline V gene data show CDR1 as MNHEY and CDR2 as SVGEGT. This CDR3 region has 15 residues. What the library attached to individual cDNA molecules were unique molecular identifiers. TCRdb passed the RACE reads through MiXCR, listing each CDR3 protein once. The table has more than 250,000 distinct CDR3 sequences, roughly 8.9% seen once. Noted time point: pre-sensitization, week 0. Treatment here: therapeutic diphenylcyclopropenone sensitization with weekly scalp DPC.

The TCR was taken from a woman aged 40 to 50 with alopecia areata. Some clones in this sample may be carry-over from other donors' samples. The sequences come from whole blood, collected in connection with sensitization to the hapten diphenylcyclopropenone (DPC). The chain combines TRBV6-2 or TRBV6-3 with TRBJ1-4, with D possibly being TRBD1 (6 bases). The CDR3 loop is CASSSNRATVEKLFF. For the CDR3, the DNA is TGTGCCAGCAGTTCCAACAGGGCCACGGTGGAAAAACTGTTTTTT.